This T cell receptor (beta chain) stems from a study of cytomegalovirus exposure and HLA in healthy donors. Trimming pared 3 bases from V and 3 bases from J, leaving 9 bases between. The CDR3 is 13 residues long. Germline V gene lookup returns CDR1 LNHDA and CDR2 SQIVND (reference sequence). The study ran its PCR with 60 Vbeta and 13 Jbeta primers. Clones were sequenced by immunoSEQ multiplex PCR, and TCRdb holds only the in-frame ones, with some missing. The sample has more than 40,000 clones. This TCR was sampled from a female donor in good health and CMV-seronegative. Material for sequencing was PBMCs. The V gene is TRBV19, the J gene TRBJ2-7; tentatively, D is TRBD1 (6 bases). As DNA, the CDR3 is TGTGCCAGTAGTATGTTACAGGGCTACGAGCAGTACTTC. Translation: CASSMLQGYEQYF.